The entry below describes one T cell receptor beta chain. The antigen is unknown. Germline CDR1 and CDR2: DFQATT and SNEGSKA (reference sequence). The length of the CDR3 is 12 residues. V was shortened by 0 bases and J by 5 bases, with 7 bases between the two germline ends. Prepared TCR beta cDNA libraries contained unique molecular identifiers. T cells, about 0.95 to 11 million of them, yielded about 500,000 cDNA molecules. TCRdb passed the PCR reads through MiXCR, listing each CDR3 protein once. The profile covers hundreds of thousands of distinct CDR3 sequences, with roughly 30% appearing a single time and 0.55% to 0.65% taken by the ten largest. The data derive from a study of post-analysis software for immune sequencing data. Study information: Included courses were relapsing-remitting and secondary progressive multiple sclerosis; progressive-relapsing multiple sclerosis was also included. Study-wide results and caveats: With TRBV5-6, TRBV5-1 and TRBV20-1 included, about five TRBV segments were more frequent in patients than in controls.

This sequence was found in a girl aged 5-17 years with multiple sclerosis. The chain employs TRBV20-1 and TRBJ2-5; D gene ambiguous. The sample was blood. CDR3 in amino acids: CSARDNGETQYF. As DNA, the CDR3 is TGCAGTGCTAGAGATAACGGTGAGACCCAGTACTTC.